These 23 T cell receptor beta chains were sequenced from one sample in a study of blood T cell repertoires in COVID-19. Method: immunoSEQ multiplex PCR; TCRdb's copy keeps in-frame clones and lacks some. The sample includes almost 250,000 clones, 75% to 90% of them seen just once. The source material was PBMCs or T cells enriched from blood (not recorded which). These receptors came from a woman in her 30s who had recovered from COVID-19.

This clone was observed a few times. This sequence joins TRBV19 and TRBJ1-2; D is possibly TRBD1 (5 bases). This CDR3 has 14 amino acids. V shed 7 bases and J shed 2 bases, with 14 bases lying between them. The germline V gene encodes CDR1 LNHDA and CDR2 SQIVND (reference sequence). This CDR3 reads CASTRQKQNYGYTF. CDR3 DNA sequence: TGTGCCAGTACCAGACAGAAGCAGAACTATGGCTACACCTTC.

The rearrangement links TRBV4-3 to TRBJ2-7, with 9 positions matching TRBD2. Germline lookup yields CDR1 LGHNA and CDR2 YSLEER. With 1 base clipped from V and 2 bases from J, the junction kept 3 bases outside the gene matches. This CDR3 has 15 amino acids. CDR3 bases: TGCGCCAGCAGCCAAGGTAGCGGGAGTCCCTACGAGCAGTACTTC. Protein: CASSQGSGSPYEQYF.

The chain combines TRBV25-1 with TRBJ1-1; 8 positions match TRBD1. Germline-derived CDR1 and CDR2 are MGHDK and SYGVNS. The trim removed 8 bases at V and 4 bases at J, leaving 12 bases unmatched. CDR3 size: 15 residues. The DNA for the CDR3 is TGTGCCAGCGGCGGACAGGGCATTATCGGCACTGAAGCTTTCTTT. It yields the protein CASGGQGIIGTEAFF.

The CDR3 loop reads CASSLLSGATYNEQFF. The CDR3 DNA is TGTGCCAGCAGCTTACTTAGCGGGGCGACCTACAATGAGCAGTTCTTC. The chain uses TRBV7-2 and TRBJ2-1, with 8 bases fitting TRBD2. The CDR3 has 16 amino acids. V dropped 2 bases and J dropped 2; count of bases not matched to a gene: 5. Germline V lookup: CDR1 SGHTA, CDR2 FQGNSA.

The rearrangement uses TRBV15 and TRBJ1-2; 9 nucleotides agree with TRBD1. This CDR3 is built from 14 residues. Trimming at V came to 1 base and at J to 7 bases, leaving 4 bases not matched to a gene. The germline CDR1 and CDR2 sequences are LNHNV and YYDKDF (reference sequence). CDR3 region: CATSRGGQGGGYTF. CDR3 DNA sequence: TGTGCCACCAGCAGAGGGGGACAGGGTGGTGGCTACACCTTC.

This clone appeared once. V usage is TRBV6-5 and J usage is TRBJ1-1; unclear D gene. Trimming cost V 6 bases and J 8 bases, with 10 bases left between them. CDR3 length: 11 amino acids. From germline, CDR1 is MNHEY and CDR2 SVGAGI. The DNA for the CDR3 is TGTGCCAGCAGACGGACGGGAGAAGCTTTCTTT. Amino acids: CASRRTGEAFF.

V and J are TRBV11-3 and TRBJ2-7; 9 positions match TRBD1. This CDR3 is built from 15 residues. The V gene's germline CDR1 is SGHNT and CDR2 YENEEA. J was trimmed by 3 bases and V by 4 bases; bases with no gene match: 7. This CDR3 reads CASSSRTGDIYEQYF. The DNA for the CDR3 is TGTGCCAGCAGCTCGCGGACAGGGGATATCTACGAGCAGTACTTC. Together with reference TRBV11-3 and TRBJ2-7, the CDR3 gives the full variable domain: EAGVVQSPRYKIIEKKQPVAFWCNPISGHNTLYWYLQNLGQGPELLIRYENEEAVDDSQLPKDRFSAERLKGVDSTLKIQPAELGDSAVYLCASSSRTGDIYEQYFGPGTRLTVT.

This clone appeared once. The chain recombines TRBV30 with TRBJ1-1, with D perhaps TRBD1 (6 bases). The CDR3 covers 14 residues. V lost 3 bases, J lost 6 bases, and 17 bases lay in between. Germline V CDR1 and CDR2: GTSNPN, SVGIG (reference sequence). CDR3 bases: TGTGCCTGGAGATCGTTAAGGGGGAAGGCTGAAGCTTTCTTT. Translation gives CAWRSLRGKAEAFF.

CDR3 protein: CSVRSNREAFF. The CDR3 DNA sequence: TGCAGCGTTCGGTCCAACAGGGAAGCTTTCTTT. The chain recombines TRBV29-1 with TRBJ1-1, with D maybe TRBD1 (5 bases). V shed 5 bases and J shed 8 bases, with 12 bases lying between them. The CDR3 is 11 amino acids. CDR1 and CDR2 from the germline V gene are SQVTM and ANQGSEA.

CDR3: CASSQGQIGNTIYF. In DNA form, the CDR3 reads TGTGCCAGCAGCCAGGGCCAGATAGGAAACACCATATATTTT. J is TRBJ1-3 and V is TRBV28; a weak D match, TRBD1 (5 bases). CDR3 length equals 14 residues. Trimming took off 6 bases at V and 4 bases at J, with 13 bases between the two ends. Germline assignment: CDR1 MDHEN and CDR2 SYDVKM.

J is TRBJ1-2 and V is TRBV30; D not resolved. Germline V CDR1 and CDR2: GTSNPN, SVGIG (reference sequence). Between the trimmed V and J ends, which lost 4 bases and 6 bases, there was a span of 6 bases. This CDR3 region has 10 residues. The CDR3 nucleotides read TGTGCCTGGATGAGGAATGGCTACACCTTC. Amino acids: CAWMRNGYTF.

The chain recombines TRBV15 with TRBJ1-1; D ambiguous. The CDR3 has 13 residues. The V and J ends lost 2 bases and 0 bases respectively, with 4 bases between them. The germline V gene encodes CDR1 LNHNV and CDR2 YYDKDF (reference sequence). The CDR3, as DNA: TGTGCCACCAGCAGACAGATGAACACTGAAGCTTTCTTT. This translates into CATSRQMNTEAFF.

This clone was detected only a few times. The rearrangement links TRBV4-3 to TRBJ1-3; D unclear. Germline lookup yields CDR1 LGHNA and CDR2 YSLEER. The CDR3 consists of 16 residues. V was shortened by 0 bases and J by 4 bases, with 13 bases between the two germline ends. The CDR3 coding sequence is TGCGCCAGCAGCCAAGACTATGCCGGTTCGGGAAACACCATATATTTT. Its protein product is CASSQDYAGSGNTIYF.

Only a few counts were recorded for this clone. J is TRBJ2-1 and V is TRBV6-5; 7 bases fit TRBD1. The CDR3 extends over 13 amino acids. From germline, CDR1 is MNHEY and CDR2 SVGAGI. Losses at the gene ends were 6 bases for V and 15 bases for J; bases not matched to a gene: 14. This chain's CDR3 is CASRQAGQVRPFF. CDR3 bases: TGTGCCAGCAGACAGGCCGGACAGGTCAGGCCGTTCTTC.

The rearrangement uses TRBV28 and TRBJ2-3, with 10 nucleotides matching TRBD1. The CDR3 length is 16 residues. V was clipped by 6 bases and J by 2 bases; unmatched bases: 8. The germline V gene encodes CDR1 MDHEN and CDR2 SYDVKM. The CDR3 region has the DNA TGTGCCAGCAGAAAGACAGGGGGCAAGAACACAGATACGCAGTATTTT. This encodes CASRKTGGKNTDTQYF.

This chain uses TRBV28 with TRBJ2-4; 9 bases agree with TRBD1. The junction had 5 bases not matched to a gene; V was cut back by 2 bases and J by 3 bases. The CDR3 consists of 16 residues. Germline loops: CDR1 MDHEN, CDR2 SYDVKM. The CDR3 DNA reads as TGTGCCAGCAGTTTACCGACAGGGGGGTACAAAAACATTCAGTACTTC. Translated: CASSLPTGGYKNIQYF.

This chain links TRBV6-6 with TRBJ2-2; no definite D call. Germline-derived CDR1 and CDR2 are MNHNY and SVGAGI (reference sequence). V was clipped by 2 bases and J by 5 bases, with 6 bases between them. This CDR3 contains 13 residues. CDR3 sequence: CASSYGVTGELFF. The CDR3 DNA reads as TGTGCCAGCAGTTACGGAGTAACCGGGGAGCTGTTTTTT.

The chain carries TRBV4-1 and TRBJ1-5, with a possible D match to TRBD1 (5 bases). The CDR3 covers 15 residues. The germline V and J ends were trimmed by 5 bases and 6 bases, with 17 bases remaining between them. Germline lookup yields CDR1 MGHRA and CDR2 YSYEKL. CDR3 loop: CASSKNGGWAQPQHF. The CDR3 DNA reads TGCGCCAGCAGCAAAAACGGGGGGTGGGCTCAGCCCCAGCATTTT.

The chain has TRBV28 and TRBJ1-2; 8 positions match TRBD1. This CDR3 has 17 residues. With 5 bases clipped from V and 4 bases from J, the junction kept 15 bases outside the gene matches. Germline values: CDR1 MDHEN, CDR2 SYDVKM. The CDR3 DNA reads as TGTGCCAGCAGTCTAGGGGCCAGGACAGGGAGTATCTATGGCTACACCTTC. Protein: CASSLGARTGSIYGYTF.

The chain uses TRBV7-6 and TRBJ1-5, with D perhaps TRBD1 (5 bases). The ends were cut back, 3 bases at V and 8 bases at J, with 11 bases in the middle. The CDR3 runs 13 residues. Germline V gene lookup returns CDR1 SGHVS and CDR2 FNYEAQ. CDR3 coding DNA: TGTGCCAGCAGCTTGGTTGCGGGGGAGCCCCAGCATTTT. Amino acid sequence: CASSLVAGEPQHF.

V usage is TRBV6-2 or TRBV6-3 and J usage is TRBJ1-1; 8 bases align to TRBD1. With 4 bases clipped from V and 0 bases from J, the junction kept 7 bases outside the gene matches. The length of the CDR3 is 16 residues. From germline, CDR1 is MNHEY and CDR2 SVGEGT. Written as DNA, the CDR3 is TGTGCCAGCAGTTCCAGGGGGCAGGCAGTGAACACTGAAGCTTTCTTT. Protein sequence: CASSSRGQAVNTEAFF.

V is TRBV18 and J is TRBJ1-6; 7 bases are shared with TRBD1. The CDR3 has 14 residues. Per germline, CDR1 KGHSH and CDR2 LQKENI. V gave up 3 bases and J gave up 6 bases; unmatched junction bases: 2. The CDR3 DNA reads as TGTGCCAGCTCACCGACAGGGACTAATTCACCCCTCCACTTT. Translated: CASSPTGTNSPLHF.

The chain joins TRBV5-5 to TRBJ2-1, with TRBD2 matching over 11 bases. J was trimmed by 2 bases and V by 2 bases; bases with no gene match: 3. This CDR3 is built from 16 residues. Looked up from germline, CDR1 is SGHKS and CDR2 is YYEKEE (reference sequence). CDR3 residues: CASSFRLAGTYNEQFF. Written as DNA, the CDR3 is TGTGCCAGCAGCTTTCGACTAGCGGGAACCTACAATGAGCAGTTCTTC.